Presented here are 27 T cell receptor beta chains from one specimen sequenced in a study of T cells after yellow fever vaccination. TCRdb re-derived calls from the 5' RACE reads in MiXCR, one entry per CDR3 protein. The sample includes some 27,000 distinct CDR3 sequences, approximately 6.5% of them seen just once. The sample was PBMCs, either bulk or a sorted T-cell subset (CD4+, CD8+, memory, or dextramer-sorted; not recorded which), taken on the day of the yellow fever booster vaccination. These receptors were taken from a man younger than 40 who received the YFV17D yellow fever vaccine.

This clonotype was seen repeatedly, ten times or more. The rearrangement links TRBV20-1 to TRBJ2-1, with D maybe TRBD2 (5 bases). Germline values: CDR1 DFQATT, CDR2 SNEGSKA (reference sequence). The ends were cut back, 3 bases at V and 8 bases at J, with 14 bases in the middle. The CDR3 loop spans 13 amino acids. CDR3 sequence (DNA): TGCAGTGCTAGGGCGGGCCTAAAGGATGAGCAGTTCTTC. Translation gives CSARAGLKDEQFF.

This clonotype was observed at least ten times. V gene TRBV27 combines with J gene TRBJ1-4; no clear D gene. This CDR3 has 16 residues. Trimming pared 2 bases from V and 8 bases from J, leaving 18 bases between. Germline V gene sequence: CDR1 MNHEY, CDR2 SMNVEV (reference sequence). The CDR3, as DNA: TGTGCCAGCAGTTTAAGAGGTTCCTACCTAGCGGAAAAACTGTTTTTT. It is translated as CASSLRGSYLAEKLFF.

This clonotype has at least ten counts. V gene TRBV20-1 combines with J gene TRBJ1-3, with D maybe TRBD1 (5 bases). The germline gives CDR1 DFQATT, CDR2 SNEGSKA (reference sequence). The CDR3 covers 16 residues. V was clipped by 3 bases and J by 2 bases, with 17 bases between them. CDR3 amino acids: CSASRSGGITGNTIYF. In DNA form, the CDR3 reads TGCAGTGCTAGCCGGTCGGGGGGTATTACTGGAAACACCATATATTTT.

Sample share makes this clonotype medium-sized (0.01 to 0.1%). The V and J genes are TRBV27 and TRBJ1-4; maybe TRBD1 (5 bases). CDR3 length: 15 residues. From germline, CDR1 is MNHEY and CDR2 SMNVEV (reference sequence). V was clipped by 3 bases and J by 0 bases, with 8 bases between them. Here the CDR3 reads CASSFGGATNEKLFF. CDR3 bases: TGTGCCAGCAGTTTTGGGGGGGCAACTAATGAAAAACTGTTTTTT.

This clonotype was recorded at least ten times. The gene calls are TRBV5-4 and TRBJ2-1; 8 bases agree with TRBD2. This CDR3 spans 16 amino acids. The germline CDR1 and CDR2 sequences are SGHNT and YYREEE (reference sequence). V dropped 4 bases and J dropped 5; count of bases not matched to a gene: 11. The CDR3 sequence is CASSRTRLALNNEQFF. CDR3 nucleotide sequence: TGTGCCAGCAGCCGGACCCGACTAGCGCTCAACAATGAGCAGTTCTTC.

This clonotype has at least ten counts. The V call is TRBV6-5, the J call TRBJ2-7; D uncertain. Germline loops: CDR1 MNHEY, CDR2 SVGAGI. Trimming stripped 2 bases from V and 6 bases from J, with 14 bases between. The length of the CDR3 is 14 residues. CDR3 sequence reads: CASSYTEYRSEQYF. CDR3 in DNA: TGTGCCAGCAGTTACACCGAATATCGTAGCGAGCAGTACTTC.

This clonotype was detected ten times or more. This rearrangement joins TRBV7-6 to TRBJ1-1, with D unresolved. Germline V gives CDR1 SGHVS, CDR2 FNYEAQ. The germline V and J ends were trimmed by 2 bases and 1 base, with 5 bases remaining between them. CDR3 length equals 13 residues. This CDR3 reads CASSLSQNTEAFF. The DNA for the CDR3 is TGTGCCAGCAGCTTAAGCCAGAACACTGAAGCTTTCTTT. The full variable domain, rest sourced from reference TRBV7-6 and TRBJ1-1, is GAGVSQSPRYKVTKRGQDVALRCDPISGHVSLYWYRQALGQGPEFLTYFNYEAQQDKSGLPNDRFSAERPEGSISTLTIQRTEQRDSAMYRCASSLSQNTEAFFGQGTRLTVV.

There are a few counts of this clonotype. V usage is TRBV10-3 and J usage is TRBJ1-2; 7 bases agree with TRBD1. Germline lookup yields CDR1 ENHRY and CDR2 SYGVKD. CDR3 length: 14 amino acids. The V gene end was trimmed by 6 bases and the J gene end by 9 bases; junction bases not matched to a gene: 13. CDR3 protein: CAIRPGDSPDCYTF. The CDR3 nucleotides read TGTGCCATCAGGCCGGGGGACAGTCCTGATTGCTACACCTTC.

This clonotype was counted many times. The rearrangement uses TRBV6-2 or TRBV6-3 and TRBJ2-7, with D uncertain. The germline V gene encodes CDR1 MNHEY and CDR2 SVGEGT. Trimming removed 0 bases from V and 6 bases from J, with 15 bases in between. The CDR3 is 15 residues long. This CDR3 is CASSYSSLALAEQYF. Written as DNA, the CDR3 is TGTGCCAGCAGTTACTCATCTCTCGCTTTGGCCGAGCAGTACTTC.

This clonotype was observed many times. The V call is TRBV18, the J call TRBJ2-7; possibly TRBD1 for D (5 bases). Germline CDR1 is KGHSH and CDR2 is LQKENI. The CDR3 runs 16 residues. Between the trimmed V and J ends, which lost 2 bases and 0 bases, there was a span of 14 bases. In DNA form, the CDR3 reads TGTGCCAGCTCACCAAAGGGGATTCCGAGCTCCTACGAGCAGTACTTC. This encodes CASSPKGIPSSYEQYF.

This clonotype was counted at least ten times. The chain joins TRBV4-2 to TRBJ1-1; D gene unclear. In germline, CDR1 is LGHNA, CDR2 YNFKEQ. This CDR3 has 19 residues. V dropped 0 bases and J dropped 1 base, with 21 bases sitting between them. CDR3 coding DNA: TGTGCCAGCAGCCAAGAAGGTCTTAGTCGGGCCCATTCGAACACTGAAGCTTTCTTT. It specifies CASSQEGLSRAHSNTEAFF.

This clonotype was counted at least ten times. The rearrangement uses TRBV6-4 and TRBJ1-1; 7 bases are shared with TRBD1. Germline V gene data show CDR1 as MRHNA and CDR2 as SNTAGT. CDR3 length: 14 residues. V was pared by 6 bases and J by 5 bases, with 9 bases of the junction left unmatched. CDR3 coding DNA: TGTGCCAGCAGCCCCCCGCAACAGGGGACTGAAGCTTTCTTT. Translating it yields CASSPPQQGTEAFF.

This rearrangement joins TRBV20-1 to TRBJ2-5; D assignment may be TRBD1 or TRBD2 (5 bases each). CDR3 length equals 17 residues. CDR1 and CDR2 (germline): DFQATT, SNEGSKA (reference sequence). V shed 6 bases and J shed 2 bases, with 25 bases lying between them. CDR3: CSAIGYINGAPQETQYF. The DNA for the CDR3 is TGCAGTGCCATCGGCTACATAAACGGGGCGCCGCAAGAGACCCAGTACTTC.

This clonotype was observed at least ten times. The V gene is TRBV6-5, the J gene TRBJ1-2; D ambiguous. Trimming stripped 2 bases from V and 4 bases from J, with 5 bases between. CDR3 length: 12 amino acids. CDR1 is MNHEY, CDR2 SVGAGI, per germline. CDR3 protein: CASSYLGYGYTF. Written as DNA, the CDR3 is TGTGCCAGCAGTTACCTTGGCTATGGCTACACCTTC.

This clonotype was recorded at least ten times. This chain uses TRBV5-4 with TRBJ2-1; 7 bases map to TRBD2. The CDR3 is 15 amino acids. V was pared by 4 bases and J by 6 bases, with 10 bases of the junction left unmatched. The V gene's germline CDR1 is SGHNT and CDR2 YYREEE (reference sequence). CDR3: CASSLWTSLGNEQFF. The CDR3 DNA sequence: TGTGCCAGCAGCCTTTGGACTAGTCTCGGCAATGAGCAGTTCTTC.

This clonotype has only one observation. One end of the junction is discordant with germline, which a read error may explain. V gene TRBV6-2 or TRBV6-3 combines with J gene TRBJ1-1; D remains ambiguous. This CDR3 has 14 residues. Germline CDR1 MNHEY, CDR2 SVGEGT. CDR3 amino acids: CASSYRDLNTAAFF. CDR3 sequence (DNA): TGTGCCAGCAGTTACCGGGATCTGAACACTGCAGCTTTCTTT.

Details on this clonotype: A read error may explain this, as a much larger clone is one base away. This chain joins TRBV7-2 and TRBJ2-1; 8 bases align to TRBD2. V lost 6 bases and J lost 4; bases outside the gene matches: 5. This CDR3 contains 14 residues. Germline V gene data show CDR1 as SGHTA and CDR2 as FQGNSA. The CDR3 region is CASRVAGPYNEQFF. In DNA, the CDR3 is TGTGCCAGCAGAGTAGCGGGACCTTACAATGAGCAGTTCTTC.

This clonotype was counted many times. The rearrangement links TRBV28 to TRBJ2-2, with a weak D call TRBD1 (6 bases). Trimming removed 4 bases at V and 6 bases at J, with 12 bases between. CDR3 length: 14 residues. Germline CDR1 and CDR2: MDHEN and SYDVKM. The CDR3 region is CASSSGQLPGELFF. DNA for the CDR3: TGTGCCAGCAGTTCCGGACAGTTGCCCGGGGAGCTGTTTTTT.

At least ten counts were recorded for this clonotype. The CDR3 loop reads CASSLDPQNIQYF. The DNA of the CDR3 is TGTGCCAGCAGCTTGGACCCCCAAAACATTCAGTACTTC. The V gene is TRBV11-2, the J gene TRBJ2-4, with D unresolved. The V gene lost 3 bases and the J gene lost 5 bases, with 8 bases spanning the gap. Germline V gene lookup returns CDR1 SGHAT and CDR2 FQNNGV. The CDR3 has 13 amino acids. Full variable domain (outside the CDR3, taken from reference TRBV11-2 and TRBJ2-4): EAGVAQSPRYKIIEKRQSVAFWCNPISGHATLYWYQQILGQGPKLLIQFQNNGVVDDSQLPKDRFSAERLKGVDSTLKIQPAKLEDSAVYLCASSLDPQNIQYFGAGTRLSVL.

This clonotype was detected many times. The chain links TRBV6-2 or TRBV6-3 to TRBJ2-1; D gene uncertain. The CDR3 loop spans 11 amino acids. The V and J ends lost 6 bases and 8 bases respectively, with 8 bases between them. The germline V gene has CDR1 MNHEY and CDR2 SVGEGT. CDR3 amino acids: CASSQAYEQFF. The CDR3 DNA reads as TGTGCCAGCAGCCAGGCATATGAGCAGTTCTTC.

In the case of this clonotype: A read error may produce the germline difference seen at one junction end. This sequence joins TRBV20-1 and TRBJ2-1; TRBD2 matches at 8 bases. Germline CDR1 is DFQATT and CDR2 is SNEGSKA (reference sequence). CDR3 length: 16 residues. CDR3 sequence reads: CCASPSASGSSNEQFF. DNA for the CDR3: TGCTGTGCTTCGCCCTCAGCCAGCGGGAGTAGTAATGAGCAGTTCTTC.

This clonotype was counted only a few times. The CDR3 region has the DNA TGTGCCACCAGTGAACGGAGCTTATTGGATACGCAGTATTTT. It translates to CATSERSLLDTQYF. V gene TRBV24-1 combines with J gene TRBJ2-3; D is uncertain. V lost 4 bases to trimming and J lost 6 bases, with 13 bases between them. The CDR3 runs to 14 residues. Germline values: CDR1 KGHDR, CDR2 SFDVKD.

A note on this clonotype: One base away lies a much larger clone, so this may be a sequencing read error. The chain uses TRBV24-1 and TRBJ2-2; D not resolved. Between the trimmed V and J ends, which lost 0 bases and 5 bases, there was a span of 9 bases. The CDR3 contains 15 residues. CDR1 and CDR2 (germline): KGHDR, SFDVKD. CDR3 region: CATSDLFTDTGELFF. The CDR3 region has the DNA TGTGCCACCAGTGATTTGTTCACGGATACCGGGGAGCTGTTTTTT.

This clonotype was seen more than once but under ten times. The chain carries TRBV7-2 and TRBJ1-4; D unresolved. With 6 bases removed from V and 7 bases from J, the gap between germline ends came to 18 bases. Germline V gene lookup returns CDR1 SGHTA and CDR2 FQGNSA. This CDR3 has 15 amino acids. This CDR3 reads CASSNSPPAGEKLFF. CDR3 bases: TGTGCCAGCAGTAACAGCCCGCCCGCCGGTGAAAAACTGTTTTTT.

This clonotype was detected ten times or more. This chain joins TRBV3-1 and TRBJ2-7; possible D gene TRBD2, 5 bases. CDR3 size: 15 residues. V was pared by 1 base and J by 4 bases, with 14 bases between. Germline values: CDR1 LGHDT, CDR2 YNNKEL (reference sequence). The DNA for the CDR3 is TGTGCCAGCAGCCAAGGTAGCTCGCGGGCTTACGAGCAGTACTTC. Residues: CASSQGSSRAYEQYF.

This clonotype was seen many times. CDR3 residues: CASSRRESGELFF. The CDR3 coding sequence is TGCGCCAGCAGCAGACGGGAGAGCGGGGAGCTGTTTTTT. The rearrangement uses TRBV5-1 and TRBJ2-2, with D possibly TRBD2 on 6 matching bases. With 4 bases removed from V and 7 bases from J, the gap between germline ends came to 11 bases. This CDR3 is built from 13 residues. Germline CDR1 SGHRS, CDR2 YFSETQ. The complete variable domain, with remaining parts taken from reference TRBV5-1 and TRBJ2-2, reads KAGVTQTPRYLIKTRGQQVTLSCSPISGHRSVSWYQQTPGQGLQFLFEYFSETQRNKGNFPGRFSGRQFSNSRSEMNVSTLELGDSALYLCASSRRESGELFFGEGSRLTVL.

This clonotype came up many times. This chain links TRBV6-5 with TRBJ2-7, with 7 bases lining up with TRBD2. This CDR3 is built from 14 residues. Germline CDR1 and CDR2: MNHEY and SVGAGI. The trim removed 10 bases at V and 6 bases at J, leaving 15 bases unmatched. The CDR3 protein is CATIKTSLRFEQYF. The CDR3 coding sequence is TGTGCCACAATTAAGACTAGCCTACGTTTCGAGCAGTACTTC.